What follows are 4 T cell receptor beta chains derived from one specimen sequenced in a study of T cell responses to AZD1222 COVID-19 vaccine. Assay used: immunoSEQ multiplex PCR; TCRdb lists only in-frame clones, some missing. The data contain about 130,000 clones, approximately 85% of them singletons. This sample comprised peripheral blood, obtained on day 0 of MenACWY control vaccination. The receptors derive from an adult in good health.

This clone was counted between two and nine times. V and J are TRBV5-1 and TRBJ2-5; D might be TRBD1 (6 bases). V lost 1 base and J lost 5, with 15 bases in between. Germline loops: CDR1 SGHRS, CDR2 YFSETQ. This CDR3 contains 15 residues. This chain's CDR3 is CASSLTQGFGETQYF. The CDR3 bases are TGCGCCAGCAGCTTGACCCAGGGGTTCGGCGAGACCCAGTACTTC.

CDR3 loop: CASSLLGTNNSPLHF. In DNA, the CDR3 is TGTGCCAGCAGTTTATTAGGGACTAATAATTCACCCCTCCACTTT. This chain connects TRBV27 to TRBJ1-6, with D possibly TRBD1 on 5 matching bases. Germline V gene lookup returns CDR1 MNHEY and CDR2 SMNVEV (reference sequence). V was cut by 1 base and J by 5 bases, with 9 bases left in between. The CDR3 has 15 residues.

This clone was observed once. The chain links TRBV18 to TRBJ1-1, with 9 positions matching TRBD1. The CDR3 contains 14 residues. Germline V gene data show CDR1 as KGHSH and CDR2 as LQKENI. The J segment lost 5 bases and the V segment lost 8 bases, leaving 9 bases of the junction unmatched. CDR3 DNA: TGTGCCAGCGTTACCGGGACAGGGAGTACTGAAGCTTTCTTT. Amino acids: CASVTGTGSTEAFF.

The chain couples TRBV24-1 to TRBJ1-5; perhaps TRBD1 as D (5 bases). CDR1 and CDR2 (germline): KGHDR, SFDVKD. Trimming left V 4 bases short and J 2 bases short, with 17 bases between. This CDR3 is 17 amino acids long. The CDR3 loop is CATSEPRWGDGNQPQHF. CDR3 nucleotides: TGTGCCACCAGTGAGCCCCGTTGGGGGGATGGCAATCAGCCCCAGCATTTT.